This T cell receptor (beta chain) was identified during a study of shared clonotypes between healthy human individuals. Trimming removed 4 bases from V and 2 bases from J, with 16 bases in between. The CDR3 has 16 residues. Looked up from germline, CDR1 is SGHRS and CDR2 is YFSETQ. The data were produced by immunoSEQ multiplex PCR, yet TCRdb's version contains in-frame clones alone and is incomplete. This table holds 2 million to 3 million clones, 80% to 95% found once. The sequenced material came from naive CD4+ T cells from PBMCs. Subset defined: CD45RA+ positively selected. The receptor was derived from a man in his late teens or twenties in good health. Some clones in this sample may be carry-over from other donors' samples. V usage is TRBV5-1 and J usage is TRBJ1-5, with D perhaps matching TRBD1 (5 bases). The CDR3 coding sequence is TGCGCCAGCAGCCCAGGGACCGTAGTGGGCAATCAGCCCCAGCATTTT. Its protein product is CASSPGTVVGNQPQHF.